This T cell receptor beta chain was sequenced during a study of vaccination and CD4 T cells after COVID-19. Study as a whole: Cellular stimulation was performed using overlapping spike peptides derived from SARS-CoV-2, HCoV-NL63, HCoV-OC43 and HCoV-229E.

Sequencing of the DNA from cultured CD4+ T cells was carried out with the Oncomine TCR Beta short-read assay. From cultured CD4+ T cells, genomic DNA was extracted. MiXCR was run by TCRdb on the PCR reads, yielding one entry per CDR3 protein. The sample has about 10,000 distinct CDR3 sequences, 30% to 35% seen once. This clonotype was observed a handful of times. Its antigen is as yet unknown. One junction end disagrees with the germline gene, perhaps due to a read error. The treatment here: approximately nine-day PBMC culture with coronavirus spike peptide pools or control peptides (ViraFEST assay). Samples of CD4+ T cells were obtained from the unexposed donor before the COVID-19 pandemic (2011-2018). ViraFEST used peptide pools to expand antigen-specific T cells, then sequenced TCRs. Some 2.2 million PBMCs were grown per well alongside approximately 9.2 IU/ml IL-2 and 8 to 10 ug/ml peptide pools.

CDR3 length: 13 residues. CDR1 is SGHVS and CDR2 is FNYEAQ in the germline V gene. The study's findings and limits: Convalescent patients' vaccine-specific clones were spike mono-reactive in 304 of 307 cases.

V is TRBV7-6 and J is TRBJ2-7; 7 bases agree with TRBD2. The receptor comes from a human donor in good health. Sample: CD4+ T cells from blood, cultured in vitro. CDR3 bases: TGTGCTAGCAGCTTAGCTCGGGGGGACGAGCAGTACTTC. This encodes CASSLARGDEQYF.